This entry lists 29 T cell receptor beta chains sequenced from one sample in a study of CD8 T cells in ankylosing spondylitis. TCRdb fed the 5' RACE reads into MiXCR, producing one record per CDR3 protein. This table holds about 130,000 distinct CDR3 sequences, approximately 10% found once. The material sequenced was blood, either unsorted or a sorted T cell fraction (not recorded which). These receptors originate from a female donor with ankylosing spondylitis or in good health (not recorded which).

This clonotype was seen at least ten times. The CDR3 reads CASSLVAQGGSGYTF. The CDR3 DNA reads as TGCGCCAGCAGCTTAGTCGCCCAGGGCGGTTCGGGCTACACCTTC. The chain is built from TRBV5-1 and TRBJ1-2, with a weak D call TRBD1 (5 bases). Germline V gene lookup returns CDR1 SGHRS and CDR2 YFSETQ. V was pared by 2 bases and J by 8 bases, with 19 bases between. This CDR3 has 15 residues.

Only a few counts were recorded for this clonotype. J is TRBJ1-6 and V is TRBV20-1; unclear D gene. This CDR3 region has 19 residues. From germline, CDR1 is DFQATT and CDR2 SNEGSKA (reference sequence). V shed 4 bases and J shed 0 bases, with 22 bases lying between them. CDR3 residues: CSATQIQRRFSSYNSPLHF. The CDR3 DNA reads as TGCAGTGCTACACAAATACAGCGAAGGTTCAGCTCCTATAATTCACCCCTCCACTTT.

This clonotype was seen at least ten times. This chain uses TRBV29-1 with TRBJ2-7, with a weak D call TRBD2 (6 bases). The CDR3 consists of 14 residues. Trimming pared 6 bases from V and 5 bases from J, leaving 20 bases between. The germline V gene encodes CDR1 SQVTM and CDR2 ANQGSEA. CDR3 in amino acids: CSVPAVTRKNEQYF. In DNA form, the CDR3 reads TGCAGCGTCCCCGCGGTGACTAGGAAAAACGAGCAGTACTTC.

This clonotype was seen more than once but under ten times. The chain uses TRBV12-3 or TRBV12-4 and TRBJ1-3; D remains ambiguous. CDR3 length: 14 residues. V dropped 2 bases and J dropped 4 bases, with 9 bases sitting between them. DNA for the CDR3: TGTGCCAGCAGTTTATTGTATGCCGGAAACACCATATATTTT. Translated: CASSLLYAGNTIYF.

The table lists this clonotype with many counts. This chain's CDR3 is CSVAWTAMNTEAFF. The CDR3 DNA follows: TGCAGCGTCGCCTGGACAGCCATGAACACTGAAGCTTTCTTT. This chain uses TRBV29-1 with TRBJ1-1, with a tentative D call TRBD1 (6 bases). The CDR3 contains 14 residues. V was clipped by 6 bases and J by 0 bases, with 14 bases between them. From germline, CDR1 is SQVTM and CDR2 ANQGSEA.

This clonotype was seen only once. As the CDR3 is not closed by the conserved phenylalanine or tryptophan, this likely results from a read error. The chain joins TRBV12-3 or TRBV12-4 to TRBJ1-5; maybe TRBD1 (5 bases). V lost 6 bases and J lost 11, with 14 bases in between. The CDR3 runs to 12 residues. The CDR3 DNA sequence: TGTGCCAGCAGCTTTGTCCAGGGAGCCCAGCATCTT. This encodes CASSFVQGAQHL.

This clonotype was counted at least ten times. A junction end diverges from the germline sequence, so it may reflect a read error. The genes are TRBV12-3 or TRBV12-4 and TRBJ2-3, with 8 bases lining up with TRBD2. The CDR3 spans 12 residues. CDR3 sequence: CASSPGTGGEDF. DNA for the CDR3: TGTGCCAGCAGTCCCGGGACGGGAGGGGAAGATTTT.

This clonotype was detected many times. This chain joins TRBV20-1 and TRBJ1-1; D remains ambiguous. The CDR3 is made up of 12 amino acids. V lost 6 bases and J 3 bases, leaving 11 bases between the germline ends. Germline V gene data show CDR1 as DFQATT and CDR2 as SNEGSKA (reference sequence). CDR3 bases: TGCAGTGCCCCGACGGACGACACTGAAGCTTTCTTT. As protein: CSAPTDDTEAFF.

In regard to this clonotype: A single base separates this from a much larger clone, so it may be a read error. V usage is TRBV5-1 and J usage is TRBJ2-3; 8 bases are a match to TRBD1. Germline V gene data show CDR1 as SGHRS and CDR2 as YFSETQ. The CDR3 length is 16 residues. V trimming: 4 bases; J trimming: 1 base; junction bases outside the gene matches: 8. The CDR3 region is CASSTDRVSGTDTQYF. CDR3 bases: TGCGCCAGCAGCACGGACAGGGTTTCTGGCACAGATACGCAGTATTTT.

This clonotype was seen repeatedly, ten times or more. The rearrangement links TRBV27 to TRBJ2-1; D call uncertain. This CDR3 has 13 amino acids. V lost 8 bases and J lost 7, with 15 bases in between. Per germline, CDR1 MNHEY and CDR2 SMNVEV (reference sequence). CDR3 in amino acids: CASGTYSQNEQFF. Here the CDR3 DNA reads TGTGCCAGCGGCACGTATTCCCAAAATGAGCAGTTCTTC.

This clonotype was observed many times. The V call is TRBV28, the J call TRBJ1-3; perhaps TRBD1 as D (5 bases). The germline CDR1 and CDR2 sequences are MDHEN and SYDVKM. There are 16 residues in the CDR3. V was clipped by 3 bases and J by 2 bases, with 14 bases between them. The CDR3 DNA reads TGTGCCAGCAGTTTTCTCGTCCAGGGAACTGGAAACACCATATATTTT. Its protein is CASSFLVQGTGNTIYF.

This clonotype was seen at least ten times. J is TRBJ1-3 and V is TRBV28; D may be TRBD1 (6 bases). The ends were cut back, 3 bases at V and 4 bases at J, with 19 bases in the middle. This CDR3 is built from 17 residues. Per the germline V gene, CDR1 is MDHEN and CDR2 is SYDVKM. CDR3 nucleotide sequence: TGTGCCAGCAGTTTCGCTAGGGGGGCCCAGACGGGAAACACCATATATTTT. Protein: CASSFARGAQTGNTIYF. Combining the CDR3 with reference TRBV28 and TRBJ1-3 gives the whole variable domain DVKVTQSSRYLVKRTGEKVFLECVQDMDHENMFWYRQDPGLGLRLIYFSYDVKMKEKGDIPEGYSVSREKKERFSLILESASTNQTSMYLCASSFARGAQTGNTIYFGEGSWLTVV.

V is TRBV30 and J is TRBJ1-1; the match to TRBD1 covers 11 bases. Trimming at V came to 3 bases and at J to 5 bases, leaving 5 bases not matched to a gene. In germline, CDR1 is GTSNPN, CDR2 SVGIG (reference sequence). The CDR3 sequence is 14 residues long. CDR3 nucleotide sequence: TGTGCCTGGAGGATCCGGGACAGGGGGACTGAAGCTTTCTTT. Amino acid sequence: CAWRIRDRGTEAFF.

This clonotype has at least ten counts. The V gene is TRBV20-1, the J gene TRBJ2-3, with 9 bases identical to TRBD2. The junction had 11 bases not matched to a gene; V was cut back by 5 bases and J by 5 bases. The germline CDR1 and CDR2 sequences are DFQATT and SNEGSKA (reference sequence). This CDR3 is 15 amino acids long. The CDR3 reads CSASLSGRTIDTQYF. The DNA of the CDR3 is TGCAGTGCTTCCCTTAGCGGGAGAACTATAGATACGCAGTATTTT.

This chain joins TRBV5-1 and TRBJ1-1; perhaps TRBD1 as D (5 bases). V was shortened by 7 bases and J by 1 base, with 14 bases between the two germline ends. Per germline, CDR1 SGHRS and CDR2 YFSETQ. The CDR3 has 14 amino acids. The CDR3 DNA follows: TGCGCCAGCCGTTCAGGGACGGCGAACACTGAAGCTTTCTTT. Its translation: CASRSGTANTEAFF.

In this sample, this clonotype turned up many times. The chain recombines TRBV20-1 with TRBJ1-2; D uncertain. V was trimmed by 4 bases and J by 0 bases, leaving 9 bases between them. The CDR3 covers 13 residues. The germline V gene encodes CDR1 DFQATT and CDR2 SNEGSKA (reference sequence). The DNA for the CDR3 is TGCAGTGCTAAGACGTCCTCTAACTATGGCTACACCTTC. Protein product: CSAKTSSNYGYTF.

Worth noting for this clonotype: The junction does not match germline at one end; this may be a read error. This chain connects TRBV12-3 or TRBV12-4 to TRBJ1-1; D is undetermined. The CDR3 loop spans 11 amino acids. This CDR3 is CTSSTHTEAFF. CDR3 coding DNA: TGTACCAGCAGTACCCACACTGAAGCTTTCTTC.

This clonotype has ten or more counts. The CDR3 protein is CATRGNRLAASNEQFF. CDR3 DNA sequence: TGTGCCACCCGTGGCAATAGACTAGCGGCGTCCAATGAGCAGTTCTTC. V and J are TRBV15 and TRBJ2-1; 9 nucleotides align to TRBD2. The CDR3 loop spans 16 amino acids. J lost 6 bases, V lost 8 bases, and 14 bases had no gene match. From germline, CDR1 is LNHNV and CDR2 YYDKDF (reference sequence).

The chain combines TRBV6-2 or TRBV6-3 with TRBJ1-5; D not certain. V was cut by 4 bases and J by 9 bases, with 7 bases left in between. Per germline, CDR1 MNHEY and CDR2 SVGEGT. The CDR3 runs 11 residues. The CDR3: CASSSPGPQHF. CDR3 sequence (DNA): TGTGCCAGCAGTTCCCCGGGGCCCCAGCATTTT.

This clonotype was counted ten times or more. The V gene is TRBV5-1, the J gene TRBJ2-5; 8 bases fit TRBD1. Per the germline V gene, CDR1 is SGHRS and CDR2 is YFSETQ. The CDR3 length is 15 residues. Trimming at V came to 4 bases and at J to 2 bases, leaving 7 bases not matched to a gene. The CDR3 protein is CASSPPDRDQETQYF. The CDR3 nucleotides are TGCGCCAGCAGCCCCCCGGACAGGGATCAAGAGACCCAGTACTTC.

This clonotype showed up many times. V gene TRBV24-1 combines with J gene TRBJ2-2; tentatively, D is TRBD1 (6 bases). The CDR3 length is 19 residues. In germline, CDR1 is KGHDR, CDR2 SFDVKD. The V gene lost 0 bases and the J gene lost 0 bases, with 16 bases spanning the gap. The CDR3 loop reads CATSDLFPGEKSNTGELFF. The CDR3 nucleotides read TGTGCCACCAGTGATTTGTTTCCAGGGGAAAAATCGAACACCGGGGAGCTGTTTTTT.

This clonotype was seen repeatedly, ten times or more. The V and J genes are TRBV29-1 and TRBJ2-7; D perhaps matches TRBD1 (6 bases). The CDR3 has 13 amino acids. V gave up 1 base and J gave up 5 bases, with 12 bases separating them. Germline CDR1 and CDR2: SQVTM and ANQGSEA. CDR3 amino acids: CSVEVGASNEQYF. The CDR3 DNA reads as TGCAGCGTTGAAGTGGGGGCCAGTAACGAGCAGTACTTC.

For the CDR3, the DNA is TGTGCCACCAGCGATCCTGGTGGGACAAACACTGAAGCTTTCTTT. Translation: CATSDPGGTNTEAFF. The chain links TRBV15 to TRBJ1-1; maybe TRBD1 (6 bases). V dropped 5 bases and J dropped 2 bases, with 15 bases sitting between them. CDR1 is LNHNV, CDR2 YYDKDF, per germline (reference sequence). The CDR3 has 15 amino acids.

Many counts were recorded for this clonotype. V usage is TRBV5-4 and J usage is TRBJ2-2; 7 nucleotides agree with TRBD2. CDR3 length equals 13 residues. V lost 4 bases and J lost 6; bases outside the gene matches: 3. Germline V lookup: CDR1 SGHNT, CDR2 YYREEE (reference sequence). For the CDR3, the DNA is TGTGCCAGCAGCATCGGACTAGCCGGGGAGCTGTTTTTT. It yields the protein CASSIGLAGELFF.

This clonotype has more than one count but fewer than ten. V and J are TRBV7-8 and TRBJ1-1, with D tentatively TRBD1 (6 bases). Germline-derived CDR1 and CDR2 are SGHVS and FQNEAQ. The length of the CDR3 is 17 residues. Trimming pared 1 base from V and 0 bases from J, leaving 15 bases between. CDR3 region: CASSLVGAGGMNTEAFF. CDR3 DNA: TGTGCCAGCAGCTTAGTGGGGGCAGGCGGGATGAACACTGAAGCTTTCTTT.

This clonotype was counted at least ten times. The V gene is TRBV11-2, the J gene TRBJ2-3; the D gene is possibly TRBD2 (6 bases). The CDR3 runs 17 residues. Trimming shortened V by 6 bases and J by 3 bases, and 22 bases separated the two germline ends. Germline V gene sequence: CDR1 SGHAT, CDR2 FQNNGV. The CDR3, as DNA: TGTGCCAGCAGTTTAACTCACGGGGCGGGGCCGACAGATACGCAGTATTTT. Residues: CASSLTHGAGPTDTQYF.

This clonotype was picked up many times. CDR3 protein: CASSLGYDTQYF. The DNA of the CDR3 is TGTGCCAGCAGCTTAGGTTACGATACGCAGTATTTT. This chain links TRBV11-2 with TRBJ2-3; D unclear. With 1 base removed from V and 6 bases from J, the gap between germline ends came to 5 bases. CDR3 length: 12 residues. Germline CDR1 reads SGHAT; CDR2 reads FQNNGV.

Only a few counts were recorded for this clonotype. This chain uses TRBV5-1 with TRBJ1-3; 7 nucleotides line up with TRBD1. The CDR3 has 16 amino acids. Germline V gives CDR1 SGHRS, CDR2 YFSETQ. Trimming at V came to 0 bases and at J to 4 bases, leaving 7 bases not matched to a gene. CDR3 amino acids: CASSLAGTEAGNTIYF. CDR3 in DNA: TGCGCCAGCAGCTTGGCCGGGACAGAGGCCGGAAACACCATATATTTT.

Of note for this clonotype: A read error may explain this, as a much larger clone is one base away. The CDR3: CASTAGSLREQYF. The CDR3 DNA is TGCGCCAGCACAGCGGGATCGTTGAGGGAGCAGTACTTC. This rearrangement joins TRBV5-1 to TRBJ2-7, with 7 bases that match TRBD2. Germline CDR1 is SGHRS and CDR2 is YFSETQ. V lost 6 bases and J lost 7; bases outside the gene matches: 10. CDR3 size: 13 residues.